This is a list of T cell receptor beta chains from one sample in a study of T-cell reconstitution after alpha-beta-depleted transplantation in children. One entry per CDR3 protein results from TCRdb running MiXCR on the PCR reads. Here the sample spans 330,000 or so distinct CDR3 sequences, almost 8% being singletons. The input for sequencing was peripheral blood, taken 360 days after TCRalphabeta/CD19-depleted stem cell transplant. Receptors were obtained from a female patient aged 2-9 years who had a stem cell transplant for Fanconi anemia, so the T cells may come from the graft donor. Each CDR3 is given with its conserved first and last residue. A D gene is named only where the DNA matches it firmly. The size of a clone is reported for some rows only, either as once, few or many, or as a class for expanded clones.

j_gene,v_gene,d_gene,abundance,CDR3aa,CDR3nt
TRBJ2-1,TRBV6-5,-,few,CASSYSMSSEQFF,TGTGCCAGCAGTTACTCGATGAGCTCCGAGCAGTTCTTC
TRBJ1-3,TRBV5-1,-,few,CASSPGWGGNTIYF,TGCGCCAGCAGCCCGGGATGGGGTGGAAACACCATATATTTT
TRBJ2-4,TRBV7-8,TRBD2,few,CASSSGLAGGLAKNIQYF,TGTGCCAGCAGCTCGGGACTAGCGGGGGGACTAGCCAAAAACATTCAGTACTTC
TRBJ2-6,TRBV4-1,-,many,CASSQPFAWGRANVLTF,TGCGCCAGCAGCCAACCATTCGCGTGGGGAAGGGCCAACGTCCTGACTTTC
TRBJ2-3,TRBV7-9,-,few,CASSLAIGTDTQYF,TGTGCCAGCAGCTTAGCCATAGGGACAGATACGCAGTATTTT
TRBJ1-1,TRBV12-3/TRBV12-4,-,many,CASTLRGNTEAFF,TGTGCCAGCACCCTAAGGGGGAACACTGAAGCTTTCTTT
TRBJ2-2,TRBV6-1,-,-,CASTPDNTGELFF,TGTGCCAGCACCCCGGACAACACCGGGGAGCTGTTTTTT
TRBJ2-7,TRBV9,TRBD1,-,CASSARTGRDEQYF,TGTGCCAGCAGCGCCCGGACAGGGCGGGACGAGCAGTACTTC
TRBJ1-1,TRBV28,-,few,CASRRSPENTEAFF,TGTGCCAGCAGGAGGTCCCCGGAGAACACTGAAGCTTTCTTT
TRBJ1-5,TRBV7-9,-,-,CASSFKRQPVGNQPQHF,TGTGCCAGCAGCTTTAAGAGACAGCCGGTTGGCAATCAGCCCCAGCATTTT
TRBJ2-7,TRBV20-1,TRBD1,many,CSALKGARSSYEQYF,TGCAGTGCTCTAAAGGGGGCGCGGAGCTCCTACGAGCAGTACTTC
TRBJ1-6,TRBV4-3,TRBD1,-,CASSQASWTGGTSPLHF,TGCGCCAGCAGCCAGGCCTCTTGGACAGGGGGAACTTCACCCCTCCACTTT
TRBJ2-5,TRBV20-1,-,-,CSARDWGGLQETQYF,TGCAGTGCTAGAGATTGGGGGGGCCTGCAAGAGACCCAGTACTTC
TRBJ1-5,TRBV7-3,-,few,CASSLEPNQPQHF,TGTGCCAGCAGCTTAGAGCCTAATCAGCCCCAGCATTTT
TRBJ2-5,TRBV7-9,-,-,CASSPRDSLGTQYF,TGTGCCAGCAGCCCAAGGGACTCCCTAGGGACCCAGTACTTC
TRBJ2-5,TRBV6-5,TRBD1,many,CASSYQVPGQGETQYF,TGTGCCAGCAGTTACCAAGTCCCGGGACAGGGGGAGACCCAGTACTTC
TRBJ2-2,TRBV6-1,-,many,CASSRARGLTTGELFF,TGTGCCAGCAGCCGCGCGCGCGGACTGACCACCGGGGAGCTGTTTTTT
TRBJ1-2,TRBV7-6,TRBD1,few,CASRGTALGGYTF,TGTGCCAGCAGAGGGACAGCGCTGGGGGGCTACACCTTC
TRBJ2-3,TRBV24-1,-,-,CATSDLLGGTQYF,TGTGCCACCAGTGATTTGTTGGGAGGTACGCAGTATTTT
TRBJ1-2,TRBV28,-,many,CASSPSSLVGYGYTF,TGTGCCAGCAGTCCAAGTTCCCTCGTTGGCTATGGCTACACCTTC
TRBJ2-3,TRBV7-3,TRBD2,many,CASSLWGPSGSTDTQYF,TGTGCCAGCAGCTTATGGGGCCCTAGCGGGAGCACAGATACGCAGTATTTT
TRBJ2-3,TRBV5-6,TRBD2,few,CASSIAGGSATDTQYF,TGTGCCAGCAGCATAGCGGGGGGGTCCGCCACAGATACGCAGTATTTT
TRBJ2-5,TRBV15,-,many,CATSATGEETQYF,TGTGCCACCAGCGCGACAGGAGAAGAGACCCAGTACTTC
TRBJ2-2,TRBV15,TRBD1,many,CATQGDTGELFF,TGTGCCACCCAGGGGGACACCGGGGAGCTGTTTTTT
TRBJ1-6,TRBV20-1,TRBD1,few,CSARVRDRPYNSPLHF,TGCAGTGCTAGAGTAAGGGACAGACCCTATAATTCACCCCTCCACTTT
TRBJ2-7,TRBV5-1,TRBD1,-,CASKSFPGTGFYEQYF,TGCGCCAGCAAAAGTTTCCCCGGGACAGGGTTTTACGAGCAGTACTTC
TRBJ2-1,TRBV9,TRBD2,many,CASSVETSGTHEQFF,TGTGCCAGCAGCGTAGAGACTAGCGGGACCCATGAGCAGTTCTTC
TRBJ2-3,TRBV6-2/TRBV6-3,-,many,CASSHSPHTQYF,TGTGCCAGCAGTCACAGTCCGCATACGCAGTATTTT
TRBJ2-2,TRBV10-3,-,many,CAISPGTDTGELFF,TGTGCCATCAGCCCCGGGACGGACACCGGGGAGCTGTTTTTT
TRBJ1-1,TRBV5-1,-,many,CASRVGVDTEAFF,TGCGCCAGCAGGGTTGGGGTGGACACTGAAGCTTTCTTT
TRBJ1-2,TRBV9,-,few,CASSATGTAAGGYTF,TGTGCCAGCAGCGCGACGGGGACCGCTGCCGGGGGCTACACCTTC
TRBJ2-3,TRBV5-1,-,few,CASSFEITTDTQYF,TGCGCCAGCAGCTTTGAGATTACCACAGATACGCAGTATTTT
TRBJ1-5,TRBV12-3/TRBV12-4,TRBD1,few,CASSSGYRGRGGNQPQHF,TGTGCCAGCAGTTCAGGTTACAGGGGACGTGGGGGCAATCAGCCCCAGCATTTT
TRBJ2-3,TRBV7-8,TRBD2,many,CASSKERGEADTQYF,TGTGCCAGCAGCAAAGAGCGGGGGGAAGCTGATACGCAGTATTTT
TRBJ1-1,TRBV4-1,-,-,CASSQWTANTEAFF,TGCGCCAGCAGCCAGTGGACAGCCAACACTGAAGCTTTCTTT
TRBJ2-6,TRBV28,-,-,CASSLYLVRLTGANVLTF,TGTGCCAGCAGTTTATACTTGGTTAGGTTAACTGGGGCCAACGTCCTGACTTTC
TRBJ2-3,TRBV4-2,-,many,CASSQEGDTQYF,TGTGCCAGCAGCCAAGAAGGAGATACGCAGTATTTT
TRBJ1-1,TRBV30,-,few,CAWSLGSWNTEAFF,TGTGCCTGGAGTCTTGGCAGTTGGAACACTGAAGCTTTCTTT
TRBJ2-1,TRBV20-1,-,many,CSAARLSGEQFF,TGCAGTGCTGCCCGTCTGAGCGGAGAGCAGTTCTTC
TRBJ1-5,TRBV12-3/TRBV12-4,-,many,CASSLAGGNQPQHF,TGTGCCAGCAGTTTGGCCGGGGGCAATCAGCCCCAGCATTTT
TRBJ1-1,TRBV28,TRBD1,many,CASTVQGSGGAFF,TGTGCCAGCACCGTACAGGGGTCCGGCGGAGCTTTCTTT
TRBJ2-6,TRBV28,-,many,CASSRAAGTGANVLTF,TGTGCCAGCAGTCGGGCCGCGGGCACTGGGGCCAACGTCCTGACTTTC
TRBJ2-1,TRBV7-2,-,many,CASSLQGSNEQFF,TGTGCCAGCAGCTTACAGGGGTCGAATGAGCAGTTCTTC
TRBJ2-7,TRBV10-2,TRBD1,few,CASSAGTEGVYEQYF,TGCGCCAGCAGTGCGGGGACAGAGGGGGTTTACGAGCAGTACTTC